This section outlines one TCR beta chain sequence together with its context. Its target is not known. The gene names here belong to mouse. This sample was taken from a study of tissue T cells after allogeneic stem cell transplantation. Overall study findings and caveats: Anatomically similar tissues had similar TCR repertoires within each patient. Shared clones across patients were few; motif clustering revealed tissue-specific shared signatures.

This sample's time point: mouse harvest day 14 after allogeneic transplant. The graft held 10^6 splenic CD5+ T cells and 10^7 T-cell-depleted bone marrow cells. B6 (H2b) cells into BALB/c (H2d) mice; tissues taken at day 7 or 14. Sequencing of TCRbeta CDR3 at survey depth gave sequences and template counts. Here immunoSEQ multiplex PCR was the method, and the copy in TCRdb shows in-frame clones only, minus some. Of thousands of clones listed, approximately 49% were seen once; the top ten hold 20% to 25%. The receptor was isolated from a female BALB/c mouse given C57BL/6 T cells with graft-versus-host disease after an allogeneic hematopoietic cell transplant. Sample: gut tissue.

The CDR3 sequence is CASSLTGGSAETLYF. Partial CDR3 DNA: TGTGCCAGCTCTCTTACTGGGGGGAGTGCAGAAACGCTGTAT. The chain carries TRBV12-1 and TRBJ2-3, with TRBD2 identical over 9 bases. The read ends 1 residue shy of where the CDR3 ends; the end is completed using the germline J gene. Trimming took 1 base from V and 0 from J; bases not matched to a gene: 1. The germline V gene has CDR1 SGHSN and CDR2 HYEKVE. This CDR3 region has 15 residues. Based on the CDR3 plus reference TRBV12-1 and TRBJ2-3, the full variable domain is DSGVVQSPRHIIKEKGGRSVLTCIPISGHSNVVWYQQTLGKELKFLIQHYEKVERDKGFLPSRFSVQQFDDYHSEMNMSALELEDSAMYFCASSLTGGSAETLYFGSGTRLTVL.